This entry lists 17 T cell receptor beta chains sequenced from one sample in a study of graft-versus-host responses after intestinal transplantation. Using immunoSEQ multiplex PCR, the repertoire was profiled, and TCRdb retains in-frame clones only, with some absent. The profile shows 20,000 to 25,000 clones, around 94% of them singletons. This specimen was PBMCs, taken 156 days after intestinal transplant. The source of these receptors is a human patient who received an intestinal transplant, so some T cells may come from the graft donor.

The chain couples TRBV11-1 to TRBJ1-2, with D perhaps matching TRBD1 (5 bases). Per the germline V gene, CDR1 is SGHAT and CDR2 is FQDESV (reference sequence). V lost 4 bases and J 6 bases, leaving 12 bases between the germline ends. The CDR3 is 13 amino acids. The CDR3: CASSYQPGNGYTF. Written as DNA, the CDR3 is TGTGCCAGCAGCTACCAGCCAGGGAATGGCTACACCTTC.

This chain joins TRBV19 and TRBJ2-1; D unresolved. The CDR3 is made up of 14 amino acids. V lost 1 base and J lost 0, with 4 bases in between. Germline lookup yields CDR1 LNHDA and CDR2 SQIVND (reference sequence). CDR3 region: CASSIASSYNEQFF. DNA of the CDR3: TGTGCCAGTAGTATAGCGTCCTCCTACAATGAGCAGTTCTTC.

CDR3 nucleotide sequence: TGTGCCAGCAGTCGGATAGACACCGGGGAGCTGTTTTTT. This sequence encodes CASSRIDTGELFF. The chain joins TRBV27 to TRBJ2-2; D gene uncertain. CDR3 length: 13 amino acids. The germline gives CDR1 MNHEY, CDR2 SMNVEV (reference sequence). V lost 5 bases and J 3 bases, leaving 7 bases between the germline ends.

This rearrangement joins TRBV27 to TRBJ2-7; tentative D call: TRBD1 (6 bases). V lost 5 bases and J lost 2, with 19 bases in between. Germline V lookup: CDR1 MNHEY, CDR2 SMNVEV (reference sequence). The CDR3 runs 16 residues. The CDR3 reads CASSPYHRVTAYEQYF. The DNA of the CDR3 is TGTGCCAGCAGTCCGTACCACAGGGTAACGGCCTACGAGCAGTACTTC.

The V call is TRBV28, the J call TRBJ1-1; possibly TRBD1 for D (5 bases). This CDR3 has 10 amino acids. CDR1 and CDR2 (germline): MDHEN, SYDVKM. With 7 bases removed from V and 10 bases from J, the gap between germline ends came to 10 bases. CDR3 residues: CASTGTLAFF. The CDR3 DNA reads TGTGCCAGCACCGGGACTCTAGCTTTCTTT.

The CDR3, as DNA: TGTGCCAGCAGCCCATACGGGACACCTAACACCGGGGAGCTGTTTTTT. Residues: CASSPYGTPNTGELFF. This rearrangement joins TRBV7-8 to TRBJ2-2; D perhaps matches TRBD1 (6 bases). Trimming took 5 bases from V and 2 from J, leaving 15 bases between them. CDR1 is SGHVS and CDR2 is FQNEAQ in the germline V gene. The CDR3 loop spans 16 amino acids.

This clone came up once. CDR3 protein: CSVLMGLAGLSSYNEQFF. In DNA, the CDR3 is TGCAGCGTTTTGATGGGACTAGCGGGCTTAAGCTCCTACAATGAGCAGTTCTTC. This rearrangement joins TRBV29-1 to TRBJ2-1; 12 bases line up with TRBD2. The CDR3 is made up of 18 amino acids. Trimming at V came to 5 bases and at J to 0 bases, leaving 11 bases not matched to a gene. Germline V gene data show CDR1 as SQVTM and CDR2 as ANQGSEA.

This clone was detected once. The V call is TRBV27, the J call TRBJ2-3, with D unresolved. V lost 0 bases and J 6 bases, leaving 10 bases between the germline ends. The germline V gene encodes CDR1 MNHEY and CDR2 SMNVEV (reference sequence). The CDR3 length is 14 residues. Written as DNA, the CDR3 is TGTGCCAGCAGTTTATCACCCAGATGGGATACGCAGTATTTT. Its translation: CASSLSPRWDTQYF.

The CDR3 coding sequence is TGTGCCATCGGCTCCCAAGAGACCCAGTACTTC. Encoded protein: CAIGSQETQYF. The chain uses TRBV28 and TRBJ2-5; no reliable D call. The CDR3 covers 11 residues. Germline CDR1 is MDHEN and CDR2 is SYDVKM. The ends were cut back, 10 bases at V and 1 base at J, with 7 bases in the middle.

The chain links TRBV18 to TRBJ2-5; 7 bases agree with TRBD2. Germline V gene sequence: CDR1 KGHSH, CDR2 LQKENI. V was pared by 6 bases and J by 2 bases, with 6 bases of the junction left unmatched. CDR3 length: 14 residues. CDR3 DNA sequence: TGTGCCAGCTCCCAACTAGCGCCTCAAGAGACCCAGTACTTC. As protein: CASSQLAPQETQYF.

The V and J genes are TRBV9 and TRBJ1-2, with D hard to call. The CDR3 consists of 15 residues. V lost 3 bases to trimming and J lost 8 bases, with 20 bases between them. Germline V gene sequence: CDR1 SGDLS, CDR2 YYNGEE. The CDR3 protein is CASSAEFVGSGGYTF. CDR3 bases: TGTGCCAGCAGCGCCGAGTTCGTGGGGTCCGGGGGCTACACCTTC.

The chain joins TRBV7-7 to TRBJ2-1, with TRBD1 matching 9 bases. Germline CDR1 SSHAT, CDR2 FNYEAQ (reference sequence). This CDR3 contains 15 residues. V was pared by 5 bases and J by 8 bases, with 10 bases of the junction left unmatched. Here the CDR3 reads CASSQGQGLWDEQFF. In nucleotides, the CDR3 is TGTGCCAGCAGCCAGGGACAGGGATTATGGGATGAGCAGTTCTTC.

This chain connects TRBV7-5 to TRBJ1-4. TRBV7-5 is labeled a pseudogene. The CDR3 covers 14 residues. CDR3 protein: CATLLIGFNEKLFF. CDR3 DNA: TGTGCCACTTTATTGATCGGGTTTAATGAAAAACTGTTTTTT.

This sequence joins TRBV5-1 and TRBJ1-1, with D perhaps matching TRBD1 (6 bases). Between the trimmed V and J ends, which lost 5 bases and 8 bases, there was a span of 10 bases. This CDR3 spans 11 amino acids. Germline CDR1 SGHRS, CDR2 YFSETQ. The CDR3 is CASSLDREAFF. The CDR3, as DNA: TGCGCCAGCAGTTTAGACAGGGAAGCTTTCTTT. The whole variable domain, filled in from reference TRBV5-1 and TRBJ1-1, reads KAGVTQTPRYLIKTRGQQVTLSCSPISGHRSVSWYQQTPGQGLQFLFEYFSETQRNKGNFPGRFSGRQFSNSRSEMNVSTLELGDSALYLCASSLDREAFFGQGTRLTVV.

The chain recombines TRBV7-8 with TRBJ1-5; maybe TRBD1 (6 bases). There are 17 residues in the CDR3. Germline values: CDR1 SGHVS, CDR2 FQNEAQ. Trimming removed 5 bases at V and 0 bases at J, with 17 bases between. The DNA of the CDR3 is TGTGCCAGCAGCGATGACCGGGACACCTATAGCAATCAGCCCCAGCATTTT. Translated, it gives CASSDDRDTYSNQPQHF.

CDR3 DNA: TGTGCCAGCAGTTACTCCAGGGGGTCCAAAAACATTCAGTACTTC. It codes for CASSYSRGSKNIQYF. The V call is TRBV6-5, the J call TRBJ2-4; 7 bases fit TRBD1. Trimming cost V 0 bases and J 2 bases; bases outside gene matches: 1. CDR3 length equals 15 residues. Germline values: CDR1 MNHEY, CDR2 SVGAGI.

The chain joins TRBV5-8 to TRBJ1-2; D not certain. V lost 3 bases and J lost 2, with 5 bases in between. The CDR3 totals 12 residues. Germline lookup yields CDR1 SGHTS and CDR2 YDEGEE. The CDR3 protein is CASSWTNYGYTF. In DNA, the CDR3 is TGTGCCAGCAGCTGGACGAACTATGGCTACACCTTC. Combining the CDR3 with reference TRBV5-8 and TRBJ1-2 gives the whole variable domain EAGVTQSPTHLIKTRGQQATLRCSPISGHTSVYWYQQALGLGLQFLLWYDEGEERNRGNFPPRFSGRQFPNYSSELNVNALELEDSALYLCASSWTNYGYTFGSGTRLTVV.